These 32 T cell receptor beta chains were sequenced from one sample in a study of blood T cell repertoires in COVID-19. The method was immunoSEQ multiplex PCR; TCRdb's version includes in-frame clones alone and lacks a portion of them. The sample has 180,000 or so clones, around 83% seen once. Sequencing was carried out using peripheral blood. The receptors come from a woman aged 60 to 75 with acute or convalescent COVID-19.

The chain combines TRBV3-1 (or the pseudogene TRBV3-2) with TRBJ2-3, with TRBD2 matching 13 bases. Germline V gene lookup returns CDR1 LGHDT and CDR2 YNNKEL (reference sequence). The CDR3 sequence is 17 residues long. The V segment lost 2 bases and the J segment 3 bases; nucleotides outside the gene matches: 5. The CDR3 spells CASSQSRGLAGTDTQYF. The CDR3 DNA sequence: TGTGCCAGCAGCCAAAGCCGGGGACTAGCGGGGACAGATACGCAGTATTTT.

The chain combines TRBV28 with TRBJ1-6; possible D gene TRBD1, 5 bases. The V end lost 3 bases, the J end lost 8 bases, and 11 bases lay between the germline ends. CDR1 is MDHEN, CDR2 SYDVKM, per germline. CDR3 length equals 14 residues. The CDR3 DNA reads as TGTGCCAGCAGTTTGGGGGGACGTGATTCACCCCTCCACTTT. Its protein product is CASSLGGRDSPLHF.

This chain links TRBV9 with TRBJ1-2; D is unclear. V lost 4 bases, J lost 6 bases, and 19 bases lay in between. This CDR3 contains 15 residues. In germline, CDR1 is SGDLS, CDR2 YYNGEE. Here the CDR3 DNA reads TGTGCCAGCAGCTCAAGCCCGGGAATCTGGGATGGCTACACCTTC. It is translated as CASSSSPGIWDGYTF.

This chain links TRBV19 with TRBJ1-1; the match to TRBD1 covers 7 bases. CDR1 LNHDA and CDR2 SQIVND come from the germline V gene (reference sequence). The V gene end was trimmed by 8 bases and the J gene end by 0 bases; junction bases not matched to a gene: 6. The CDR3 extends over 14 amino acids. This CDR3 reads CASSTGVMNTEAFF. The DNA of the CDR3 is TGTGCCAGTTCCACAGGGGTGATGAACACTGAAGCTTTCTTT.

J is TRBJ1-6 and V is TRBV18; no reliable D call. Germline V gene data show CDR1 as KGHSH and CDR2 as LQKENI. V was pared by 8 bases and J by 5 bases, with 13 bases between. The CDR3 has 14 residues. CDR3 bases: TGTGCCAGCCGCCGCGACAAGAATAATTCACCCCTCCACTTT. Its translation is CASRRDKNNSPLHF.

The chain links TRBV6-5 to TRBJ1-1; D not resolved. Germline V lookup: CDR1 MNHEY, CDR2 SVGAGI. With 4 bases removed from V and 4 bases from J, the gap between germline ends came to 7 bases. CDR3 length: 12 amino acids. Here the CDR3 reads CASSSVGTEAFF. The CDR3 DNA sequence: TGTGCCAGCAGTTCTGTCGGCACTGAAGCTTTCTTT.

The rearrangement uses TRBV18 and TRBJ2-3, with a possible D match to TRBD1 (5 bases). This CDR3 contains 16 residues. Germline assignment: CDR1 KGHSH and CDR2 LQKENI. The ends were cut back, 6 bases at V and 1 base at J, with 17 bases in the middle. The CDR3 coding sequence is TGTGCCAGCTCCCTCGTAGGGGCCGAAGGCACAGATACGCAGTATTTT. The encoded protein is CASSLVGAEGTDTQYF.

This clone was picked up a small number of times. The chain couples TRBV12-3 or TRBV12-4 to TRBJ1-1; the D gene is possibly TRBD1 (5 bases). CDR3 length: 11 residues. The V gene lost 3 bases and the J gene lost 11 bases, with 10 bases spanning the gap. The CDR3 sequence: CASSFGRGAFF. Here the CDR3 DNA reads TGTGCCAGCAGTTTCGGGCGGGGGGCTTTCTTT.

This chain uses TRBV18 with TRBJ2-5, with D maybe TRBD2 (6 bases). This CDR3 contains 15 residues. The V end lost 1 base, the J end lost 5 bases, and 14 bases lay between the germline ends. Germline V CDR1 and CDR2: KGHSH, LQKENI. The CDR3 nucleotides read TGTGCCAGCTCACCACTAGGAGGGAGCCATGAGACCCAGTACTTC. Its translation is CASSPLGGSHETQYF.

CDR3 DNA sequence: TGCAGTGCTAGTCAGGGGGCAGTCCTCAGCACAGATACGCAGTATTTT. It specifies CSASQGAVLSTDTQYF. This chain links TRBV20-1 with TRBJ2-3, with 8 bases aligning to TRBD1. J gave up 0 bases and V 3 bases, and 8 bases lay outside the gene matches. This CDR3 has 16 residues. The germline CDR1 and CDR2 sequences are DFQATT and SNEGSKA (reference sequence).

The CDR3 region is CASSVEQVSSYNEQFF. The CDR3 bases are TGTGCCAGCAGCGTAGAGCAGGTCAGCTCCTACAATGAGCAGTTCTTC. The chain recombines TRBV9 with TRBJ2-1, with unresolved D. The V end lost 0 bases, the J end lost 0 bases, and 10 bases lay between the germline ends. The CDR3 consists of 16 residues. CDR1 is SGDLS, CDR2 YYNGEE, per germline.

The V and J genes are TRBV6-5 and TRBJ2-3; 7 bases map to TRBD2. CDR1 is MNHEY and CDR2 is SVGAGI in the germline V gene. The ends lost 10 bases at V and 6 bases at J; junction bases unmatched: 4. The CDR3 runs 11 residues. The CDR3 reads CAIREGDTQYF. In nucleotides, the CDR3 is TGTGCCATCAGGGAGGGGGATACGCAGTATTTT.

V is TRBV5-4 and J is TRBJ2-1; 16 nucleotides match TRBD2. V shed 4 bases, J shed 8 bases, and the junction held 9 bases outside the gene matches. This CDR3 is 17 amino acids long. Germline V lookup: CDR1 SGHNT, CDR2 YYREEE (reference sequence). The CDR3 protein is CASSPGTSGRGTDEQFF. The CDR3 DNA follows: TGTGCCAGCAGCCCGGGGACTAGCGGGAGGGGAACAGATGAGCAGTTCTTC.

CDR3 residues: CSVEDLSGLVSYEQYF. DNA of the CDR3: TGCAGCGTTGAAGATTTATCGGGACTAGTCTCCTACGAGCAGTACTTC. The rearrangement joins TRBV29-1 to TRBJ2-7; 8 bases are a match to TRBD2. The ends lost 0 bases at V and 0 bases at J; junction bases unmatched: 7. Germline V gene data show CDR1 as SQVTM and CDR2 as ANQGSEA. The CDR3 has 16 amino acids.

Only one count was recorded for this clone. This chain connects TRBV19 to TRBJ2-1; 11 positions match TRBD2. Trimming took 3 bases from V and 7 from J; bases not matched to a gene: 17. In germline, CDR1 is LNHDA, CDR2 SQIVND (reference sequence). This CDR3 is 19 amino acids long. The CDR3 sequence: CASSMIGSGRARPANEQFF. The CDR3 nucleotides read TGTGCCAGTAGTATGATCGGTAGCGGGAGGGCCCGACCCGCTAATGAGCAGTTCTTC. Full variable domain (rest looked up from reference TRBV19 and TRBJ2-1): DGGITQSPKYLFRKEGQNVTLSCEQNLNHDAMYWYRQDPGQGLRLIYYSQIVNDFQKGDIAEGYSVSREKKESFPLTVTSAQKNPTAFYLCASSMIGSGRARPANEQFFGPGTRLTVL.

This clone was counted once. The chain combines TRBV5-1 with TRBJ1-2; D remains ambiguous. V was trimmed by 0 bases and J by 5 bases, leaving 11 bases between them. Germline assignment: CDR1 SGHRS and CDR2 YFSETQ. CDR3 length: 14 residues. CDR3 residues: CASSLGTSKYGYTF. The CDR3 DNA follows: TGCGCCAGCAGCTTGGGCACATCAAAATATGGCTACACCTTC.

V usage is TRBV10-1 and J usage is TRBJ1-5; D not certain. The V gene lost 4 bases and the J gene lost 8 bases, with 12 bases spanning the gap. The germline gives CDR1 WNHNN, CDR2 SYGVQD (reference sequence). This CDR3 contains 13 residues. The CDR3 DNA reads as TGCGCCAGCAGTGCCAACCTAGCGGAGCCCCAGCATTTT. Translated: CASSANLAEPQHF.

This clone has only a few counts. The V call is TRBV3-1 (or the pseudogene TRBV3-2), the J call TRBJ1-4; no reliable D call. V was pared by 3 bases and J by 8 bases, with 19 bases between. Germline V CDR1 and CDR2: LGHDT, YNNKEL (reference sequence). This CDR3 is 16 amino acids long. CDR3 loop: CASSQKPIGWSEKLFF. CDR3 coding DNA: TGTGCCAGCAGCCAGAAGCCCATCGGCTGGAGCGAAAAACTGTTTTTT.

V is TRBV28 and J is TRBJ1-1; the match to TRBD1 covers 7 bases. Germline V gene data show CDR1 as MDHEN and CDR2 as SYDVKM. The CDR3 totals 13 residues. V gave up 11 bases and J gave up 1 base; unmatched junction bases: 7. The DNA of the CDR3 is TGTGCCGGGATAGCAGGGGGGAACACTGAAGCTTTCTTT. The encoded protein is CAGIAGGNTEAFF.

This sequence joins TRBV7-3 and TRBJ1-1; perhaps TRBD1 as D (6 bases). CDR1 SGHTA and CDR2 FQGTGA come from the germline V gene. CDR3 length equals 13 residues. V lost 5 bases, J lost 1 base, and 8 bases lay in between. CDR3: CASSTGRNTEAFF. The CDR3 nucleotides are TGTGCCAGCAGCACAGGGAGGAACACTGAAGCTTTCTTT.

In its sample, this clone was seen a few times. J is TRBJ2-3 and V is TRBV24-1; a weak D match, TRBD2 (6 bases). Germline V gene data show CDR1 as KGHDR and CDR2 as SFDVKD. The CDR3 is 13 residues long. The V and J ends lost 7 bases and 4 bases respectively, with 11 bases between them. This chain's CDR3 is CATRHGGADTQYF. The CDR3 bases are TGTGCCACCAGACATGGAGGGGCAGATACGCAGTATTTT.

V gene TRBV5-4 combines with J gene TRBJ2-1; the match to TRBD2 covers 12 bases. The V gene end was trimmed by 4 bases and the J gene end by 0 bases; junction bases not matched to a gene: 11. This CDR3 is 19 amino acids long. CDR1 is SGHNT, CDR2 YYREEE, per germline (reference sequence). CDR3 in amino acids: CASSRGGLAGLSSYNEQFF. The CDR3 bases are TGTGCCAGCAGCAGGGGGGGACTAGCGGGCCTCAGCTCCTACAATGAGCAGTTCTTC.

This clone was counted only a few times. V usage is TRBV18 and J usage is TRBJ1-2, with D perhaps matching TRBD1 (6 bases). This CDR3 contains 14 residues. Trimming took off 1 base at V and 2 bases at J, with 8 bases between the two ends. Germline CDR1 KGHSH, CDR2 LQKENI. CDR3 nucleotides: TGTGCCAGCTCACCACAAGGACAGAACTATGGCTACACCTTC. Translation: CASSPQGQNYGYTF.

The chain couples TRBV6-5 to TRBJ1-4; D gene ambiguous. This CDR3 comprises 13 residues. V was cut by 6 bases and J by 0 bases, with 5 bases left in between. The germline CDR1 and CDR2 sequences are MNHEY and SVGAGI. CDR3 nucleotide sequence: TGTGCCAGCAGGATAGCAACTAATGAAAAACTGTTTTTT. Translated: CASRIATNEKLFF.

The chain is built from TRBV11-1 and TRBJ2-5; 7 bases align to TRBD1. The CDR3 is made up of 15 amino acids. The V segment lost 5 bases and the J segment 1 base; nucleotides outside the gene matches: 7. Germline CDR1 SGHAT, CDR2 FQDESV (reference sequence). CDR3 sequence: CASSPRGTVQETQYF. The CDR3, as DNA: TGTGCCAGCAGCCCAAGAGGGACAGTCCAAGAGACCCAGTACTTC.

The chain employs TRBV11-2 and TRBJ1-5, with 8 nucleotides matching TRBD1. The CDR3 loop spans 14 amino acids. CDR1 is SGHAT and CDR2 is FQNNGV in the germline V gene. Losses at the gene ends were 3 bases for V and 5 bases for J; bases not matched to a gene: 3. CDR3 in DNA: TGTGCCAGCAGCTTCCCGGGACAGGATCAGCCCCAGCATTTT. This codes for CASSFPGQDQPQHF.

The sample holds a few counts of this clone. This chain joins TRBV9 and TRBJ1-1, with D tentatively TRBD1 (6 bases). Looked up from germline, CDR1 is SGDLS and CDR2 is YYNGEE. V shed 1 base and J shed 0 bases, with 19 bases lying between them. This CDR3 region has 18 residues. Written as DNA, the CDR3 is TGTGCCAGCAGCGTAAACCCCGACGGACAGACCATGAACACTGAAGCTTTCTTT. This gives the protein CASSVNPDGQTMNTEAFF.

This clone was detected only once. This chain connects TRBV7-9 to TRBJ1-4; TRBD1 is a possible D gene (5 bases). Trimming stripped 0 bases from V and 8 bases from J, with 13 bases between. The CDR3 contains 15 residues. CDR1 is SEHNR, CDR2 FQNEAQ, per germline (reference sequence). As DNA, the CDR3 is TGTGCCAGCAGCTTAGCGGACATGGCGTCCGAAAAACTGTTTTTT. It specifies CASSLADMASEKLFF. Together with reference TRBV7-9 and TRBJ1-4, the CDR3 gives the full variable domain: DTGVSQNPRHKITKRGQNVTFRCDPISEHNRLYWYRQTLGQGPEFLTYFQNEAQLEKSRLLSDRFSAERPKGSFSTLEIQRTEQGDSAMYLCASSLADMASEKLFFGSGTQLSVL.

The chain carries TRBV2 and TRBJ1-5, with D unresolved. Germline loops: CDR1 SNHLY, CDR2 FYNNEI. The ends were cut back, 9 bases at V and 1 base at J, with 16 bases in the middle. This CDR3 contains 15 residues. CDR3 sequence: CASKHSPGSNQPQHF. The CDR3 bases are TGTGCCAGTAAACATTCTCCGGGAAGCAATCAGCCCCAGCATTTT.

The CDR3 protein is CASSILGDSPLHF. In DNA, the CDR3 is TGTGCCAGTAGTATTCTAGGGGATTCACCCCTCCACTTT. The chain couples TRBV19 to TRBJ1-6; possibly TRBD1 for D (5 bases). Trimming removed 3 bases from V and 8 bases from J, with 8 bases in between. Germline CDR1 reads LNHDA; CDR2 reads SQIVND (reference sequence). The CDR3 is 13 amino acids.

The V and J genes are TRBV7-6 and TRBJ2-1, with TRBD1 identical over 10 bases. The ends lost 5 bases at V and 7 bases at J; junction bases unmatched: 11. Per germline, CDR1 SGHVS and CDR2 FNYEAQ. The CDR3 loop spans 16 amino acids. The CDR3, as DNA: TGTGCCAGCAGCCGGCTACCCGGACAGGGGGGAAATGAGCAGTTCTTC. Translating gives CASSRLPGQGGNEQFF.

The CDR3 spells CASRYRGTGELFF. The CDR3 coding sequence is TGTGCCAGCAGGTACAGGGGGACCGGGGAGCTGTTTTTT. The V call is TRBV3-1 (or the pseudogene TRBV3-2), the J call TRBJ2-2, with 8 bases lining up with TRBD1. CDR3 length: 13 residues. The V gene end was trimmed by 6 bases and the J gene end by 5 bases; junction bases not matched to a gene: 2. From germline, CDR1 is LGHDT and CDR2 YNNKEL (reference sequence).